This TCR beta chain was observed in a study of neurological immune-mediated disorders. Overall study results and limits: Grouping of repertoires by phylogeny put those of 18 of 34 multiple sclerosis patients into a single related-CDR3 cluster, a possible signature. Among expanded clones, no CDR3 amino acid sequences were shared across subjects, a pattern suggesting private repertoires in all groups.

Where libraries were unsorted, they were derived from 2 million PBMCs stored at -80 degrees C. From germline, CDR1 is ENHRY and CDR2 SYGVKD. The CDR3 extends over 13 amino acids. The V and J ends lost 7 bases and 4 bases respectively, with 8 bases between them. This clonotype was picked up many times. Its specificity is unknown. With 10-nucleotide random UMIs, 5'RACE was used to make the cDNA. From the 5' RACE reads, TCRdb called clonotypes with MiXCR, one entry per CDR3 protein. This sample has tens of thousands of distinct CDR3 sequences, with nearly 3.5% found just once. The sequenced material came from PBMCs. The gene calls are TRBV10-3 and TRBJ2-6; unclear D gene. The TCR originated in a man aged 40-49 years with multiple sclerosis. The CDR3 DNA is TGTGCCATCACCCCTGGAGGGGCCAACGTCCTGACTTTC. Its translation is CAITPGGANVLTF.